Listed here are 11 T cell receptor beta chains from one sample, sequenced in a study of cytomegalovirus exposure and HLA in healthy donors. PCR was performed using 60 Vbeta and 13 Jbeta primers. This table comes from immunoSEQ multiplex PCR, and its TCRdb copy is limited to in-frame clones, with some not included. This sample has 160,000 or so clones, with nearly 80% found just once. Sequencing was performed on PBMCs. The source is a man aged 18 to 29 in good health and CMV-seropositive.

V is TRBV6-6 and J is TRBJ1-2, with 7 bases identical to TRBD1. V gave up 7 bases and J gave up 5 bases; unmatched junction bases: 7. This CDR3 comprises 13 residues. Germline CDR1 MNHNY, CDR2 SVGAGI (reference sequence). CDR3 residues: CASTSGTAYGYTF. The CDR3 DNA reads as TGTGCCAGCACCTCCGGGACAGCGTATGGCTACACCTTC.

The CDR3 region is CASSLGGANEQFF. CDR3 nucleotides: TGTGCCAGCAGCTTGGGGGGGGCCAATGAGCAGTTCTTC. The chain uses TRBV7-9 and TRBJ2-1, with D tentatively TRBD2 (7 bases). In germline, CDR1 is SEHNR, CDR2 FQNEAQ (reference sequence). Between the trimmed V and J ends, which lost 3 bases and 6 bases, there was a span of 9 bases. The CDR3 sequence is 13 residues long.

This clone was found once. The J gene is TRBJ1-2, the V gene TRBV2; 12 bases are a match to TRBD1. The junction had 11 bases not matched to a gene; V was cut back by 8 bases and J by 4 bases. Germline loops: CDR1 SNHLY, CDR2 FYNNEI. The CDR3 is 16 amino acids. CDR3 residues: CASLDSGTGGRYGYTF. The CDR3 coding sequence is TGTGCCAGCCTAGATTCCGGGACAGGGGGCCGCTATGGCTACACCTTC. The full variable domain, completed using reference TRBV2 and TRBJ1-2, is EPEVTQTPSHQVTQMGQEVILRCVPISNHLYFYWYRQILGQKVEFLVSFYNNEISEKSEIFDDQFSVERPDGSNFTLKIRSTKLEDSAMYFCASLDSGTGGRYGYTFGSGTRLTVV.

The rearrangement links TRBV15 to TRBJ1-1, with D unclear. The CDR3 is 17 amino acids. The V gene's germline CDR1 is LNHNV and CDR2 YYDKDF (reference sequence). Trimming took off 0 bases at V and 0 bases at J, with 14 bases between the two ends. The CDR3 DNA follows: TGTGCCACCAGCAGAGATCTGGTGGGAGGGTTGAACACTGAAGCTTTCTTT. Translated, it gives CATSRDLVGGLNTEAFF.

CDR3 coding DNA: TGTGCCTGGAGTGGACAGGGCAATCAGCCCCAGCATTTT. As protein: CAWSGQGNQPQHF. The chain carries TRBV30 and TRBJ1-5, with a possible D match to TRBD1 (6 bases). The CDR3 is 13 amino acids. V was shortened by 1 base and J by 2 bases, with 6 bases between the two germline ends. The V gene's germline CDR1 is GTSNPN and CDR2 SVGIG (reference sequence).

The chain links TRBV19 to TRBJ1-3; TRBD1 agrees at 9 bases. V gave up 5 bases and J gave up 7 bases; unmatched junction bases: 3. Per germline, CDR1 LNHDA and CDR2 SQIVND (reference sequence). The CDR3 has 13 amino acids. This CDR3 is CASSPDRGNTIYF. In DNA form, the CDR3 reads TGTGCCAGTAGTCCCGACAGGGGGAACACCATATATTTT. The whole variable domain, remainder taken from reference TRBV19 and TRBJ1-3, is DGGITQSPKYLFRKEGQNVTLSCEQNLNHDAMYWYRQDPGQGLRLIYYSQIVNDFQKGDIAEGYSVSREKKESFPLTVTSAQKNPTAFYLCASSPDRGNTIYFGEGSWLTVV.

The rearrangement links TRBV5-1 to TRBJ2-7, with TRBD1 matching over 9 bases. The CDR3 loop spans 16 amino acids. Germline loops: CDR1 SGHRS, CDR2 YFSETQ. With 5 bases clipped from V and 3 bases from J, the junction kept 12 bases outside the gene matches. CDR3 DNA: TGCGCCAGCAGTTACGACGGCGGGACAGGGATCTACGAGCAGTACTTC. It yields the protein CASSYDGGTGIYEQYF.

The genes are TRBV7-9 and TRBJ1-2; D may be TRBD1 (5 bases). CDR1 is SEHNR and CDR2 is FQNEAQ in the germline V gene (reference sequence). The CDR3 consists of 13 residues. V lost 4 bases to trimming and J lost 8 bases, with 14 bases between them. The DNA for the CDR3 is TGTGCCAGCAGCTACCCGGGGACTCGGGGCTACACCTTC. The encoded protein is CASSYPGTRGYTF. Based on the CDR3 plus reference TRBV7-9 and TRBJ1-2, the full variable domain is DTGVSQNPRHKITKRGQNVTFRCDPISEHNRLYWYRQTLGQGPEFLTYFQNEAQLEKSRLLSDRFSAERPKGSFSTLEIQRTEQGDSAMYLCASSYPGTRGYTFGSGTRLTVV.

The CDR3 bases are TGTGCCAGCAGCCCGGGACAGGGTCAGCCCCAGCATTTT. Encoded protein: CASSPGQGQPQHF. J is TRBJ1-5 and V is TRBV5-6; TRBD1 aligns across 9 bases. The CDR3 is 13 residues long. Per the germline V gene, CDR1 is SGHDT and CDR2 is YYEEEE. Trimming at V came to 4 bases and at J to 6 bases, leaving 2 bases not matched to a gene.

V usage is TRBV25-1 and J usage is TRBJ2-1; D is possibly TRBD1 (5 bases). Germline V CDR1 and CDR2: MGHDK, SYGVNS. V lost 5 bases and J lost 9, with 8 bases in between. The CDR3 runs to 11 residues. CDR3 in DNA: TGTGCCAGCAGTCCAGGGTTTGAGCAGTTCTTC. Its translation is CASSPGFEQFF.

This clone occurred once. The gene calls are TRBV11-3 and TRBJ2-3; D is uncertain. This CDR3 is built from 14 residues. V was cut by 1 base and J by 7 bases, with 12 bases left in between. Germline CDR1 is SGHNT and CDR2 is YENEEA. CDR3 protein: CASSLGGPPNTQYF. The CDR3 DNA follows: TGTGCCAGCAGCTTAGGTGGGCCCCCGAATACGCAGTATTTT.